The T cell receptor beta chain under discussion was sequenced for a study of cytomegalovirus exposure and HLA in healthy donors. The CDR3 has 13 residues. The V end lost 1 base, the J end lost 3 bases, and 3 bases lay between the germline ends. CDR1 is MDHEN, CDR2 SYDVKM, per germline. The PCR employed 60 Vbeta primers together with 13 Jbeta primers. Method: immunoSEQ multiplex PCR; TCRdb's copy keeps in-frame clones and lacks some. This sample has about 120,000 clones, with about 71% found just once. This TCR derives from a woman between 50 and 59 years old in good health and CMV-seronegative. Sequenced: PBMCs. The J gene is TRBJ2-2, the V gene TRBV28, with D hard to call. CDR3 in DNA: TGTGCCAGCAGTTTATCGGACACCGGGGAGCTGTTTTTT. It codes for CASSLSDTGELFF.